The rows below give T cell receptor beta chains drawn from one sample of a study of long-term antiretroviral therapy in people with HIV. Measured with immunoSEQ multiplex PCR; TCRdb has only the in-frame clones, and not every one. The sample has more than 15,000 clones; roughly nine tenths are singletons. This specimen consisted of unsorted PBMCs, obtained 0.6 years after starting antiretroviral therapy. These receptors were collected from a woman in her forties with HIV. Both conserved end residues are part of each CDR3. Size tells how often a clone was seen (once, few, many) or the class of an expanded clone, and some rows leave it out.

clone_size v_call cdr3_aa
. TRBV5-6 CASSLAGNTEAFF
. TRBV5-1 CASSLATGLNEKLFF
. TRBV5-8 CASSFEGGSNQPQHF
. TRBV20-1 CSASRAGELFF
. TRBV12-2 CASRLVRGSPWSSYNSPLHF
. TRBV2 CASSGGGGINQPQHF
. TRBV29-1 CSGTYIRDYMNTEAFF
. TRBV6-6 CASKLAGHQETQYF
few TRBV5-5 CASSLVFQGNSPLHF
. TRBV20-1 CSAKKGNEQFF
. TRBV18 CASSPRQSVEAFF
. TRBV19 CASRGTGGLEQYF
. TRBV6-1 CASSLGLLDYGYTF
once TRBV5-1 CASSIGQGNYGYTF
. TRBV10-3 CAISTGGRGYGYTF
. TRBV7-2 CASSPRTGTDTQYF
. TRBV6-6 CASSHRGGVYGTEAFF
. TRBV21-1 CASSKFRVGRGEYF
. TRBV7-6 CASSLVETSGTYEQYF
once TRBV30 CAWSGSGASYNEQFF
. TRBV6-7 CASSRGLNTEAFF
. TRBV6-5 CASSYSFGLFNNEQFF
. TRBV30 CAWSTGFGSTEAFF
. TRBV5-5 CASSPEAGSTGYTF
. TRBV18 CASSSGTGSREQFF
. TRBV5-6 CASAWGQNSYGYTF
. TRBV19 CASRDRGLEGGYTF
. TRBV6-5 CASRQENYGYTF
. TRBV19 CASSPSGGGNQPQHF
. TRBV7-2 CASSLGSQGWEKLFF
. TRBV19 CASSILGPNQPQHF
. TRBV11-2 CASSTTPSASGKTQYF
. TRBV18 CASSPAEGDYGYTF
. TRBV7-9 CASSLTGGSFEQYF
. TRBV7-2 CASSFKGRSYGYTF
. TRBV5-1 CASSLAGFRSNTEAFF
. TRBV30 CAWSVQGGAGNTIYF
. TRBV7-9 CASSRTAGTGKGDTEAFF
. TRBV18 CASFPGVNTEAFF
. TRBV4-1 CASSQDRSRGRGGANVLTF
. TRBV29-1 CSVEEAYEQYF
. TRBV4-2 CASSQDPGDAEAFF